The entry below gives a single T cell receptor beta chain sequence along with its context. The antigen remains unidentified. This specimen comes from a study of cytomegalovirus exposure and HLA in healthy donors. Findings and limits, study-wide: Apparent HLA restriction characterized most CMV-associated TCR beta chains in a later analysis. In a later analysis, compared with equally common non-associated chains, HLA-associated beta chains were more expanded. HLA allele associations emerged for about 16,000 TCR beta sequences in a later analysis, at 0.05 false discovery rate. The classifier reportedly diagnosed cytomegalovirus status with high sensitivity and specificity.

The germline gives CDR1 MNHEY, CDR2 SVGAGI. V gave up 2 bases and J gave up 6 bases; unmatched junction bases: 3. This CDR3 spans 13 amino acids. Researchers ran the PCR with 60 Vbeta and 13 Jbeta primers. Assay: immunoSEQ multiplex PCR; the TCRdb copy retains only in-frame clones and omits some. The sample yields roughly 97,000 clones, roughly 9.4% seen once. Input material: PBMCs. The chain combines TRBV6-5 with TRBJ2-7; TRBD2 agrees at 8 bases. This TCR came from a man between 50 and 59 years old in good health and CMV-seropositive. The CDR3 DNA follows: TGTGCCAGCAGTTACGGTCGGGGGGGCGAGCAGTACTTC. Protein sequence: CASSYGRGGEQYF.